A single sample is the source of the 23 T cell receptor beta chains below, sequenced in a study of cytomegalovirus exposure and HLA in healthy donors. The study ran its PCR with 60 Vbeta and 13 Jbeta primers. Sequencing used immunoSEQ multiplex PCR; TCRdb keeps in-frame clones, though not all of them. This repertoire comprises approximately 110,000 clones; its ten largest clones make up around 2.7%. Sequencing was carried out using PBMCs. The receptor source for this set is a man aged 25-45 years in good health and CMV-seronegative.

V gene TRBV5-4 combines with J gene TRBJ2-1, with TRBD2 matching 7 bases. The V gene end was trimmed by 4 bases and the J gene end by 3 bases; junction bases not matched to a gene: 7. The CDR3 consists of 15 residues. CDR1 SGHNT and CDR2 YYREEE come from the germline V gene (reference sequence). DNA of the CDR3: TGTGCCAGCAGCGTCCCTAGCGGACTCTACAATGAGCAGTTCTTC. Its protein is CASSVPSGLYNEQFF.

This rearrangement joins TRBV7-3 to TRBJ2-1; 7 positions match TRBD1. Per germline, CDR1 SGHTA and CDR2 FQGTGA. V shed 5 bases and J 1 base; nucleotides not matched to a gene: 8. The CDR3 length is 16 residues. The CDR3 reads CASSPLGTESYNEQFF. The CDR3 coding sequence is TGTGCCAGCAGCCCCCTAGGGACAGAGTCCTACAATGAGCAGTTCTTC.

The chain links TRBV2 to TRBJ2-1; a weak D match, TRBD2 (5 bases). Trimming left V 6 bases short and J 6 bases short, with 9 bases between. From germline, CDR1 is SNHLY and CDR2 FYNNEI. The CDR3 is 12 residues long. The CDR3 reads CASRASLNEQFF. For the CDR3, the DNA is TGTGCCAGCAGAGCTAGCCTCAATGAGCAGTTCTTC. The variable domain in full, with the rest retrieved from reference TRBV2 and TRBJ2-1, is EPEVTQTPSHQVTQMGQEVILRCVPISNHLYFYWYRQILGQKVEFLVSFYNNEISEKSEIFDDQFSVERPDGSNFTLKIRSTKLEDSAMYFCASRASLNEQFFGPGTRLTVL.

The chain joins TRBV7-8 to TRBJ2-7; D not certain. Deletions cut 2 bases from V and 6 bases from J, with 17 bases between. The CDR3 has 15 residues. The germline gives CDR1 SGHVS, CDR2 FQNEAQ. This chain's CDR3 is CASSLSTFRLVEQYF. The CDR3 bases are TGTGCCAGCAGCTTATCCACTTTCCGCCTTGTCGAGCAGTACTTC.

This chain joins TRBV7-8 and TRBJ2-1; TRBD2 aligns across 8 bases. The CDR3 has 17 amino acids. CDR1 SGHVS and CDR2 FQNEAQ come from the germline V gene. J lost 4 bases, V lost 5 bases, and 13 bases had no gene match. The CDR3 DNA follows: TGTGCCAGCAGCCGCCCCCGAGCGGGAGAAGTTTACAATGAGCAGTTCTTC. This gives the protein CASSRPRAGEVYNEQFF. Variable domain in full (rest from reference TRBV7-8 and TRBJ2-1): GAGVSQSPRYKVAKRGQDVALRCDPISGHVSLFWYQQALGQGPEFLTYFQNEAQLDKSGLPSDRFFAERPEGSVSTLKIQRTQQEDSAVYLCASSRPRAGEVYNEQFFGPGTRLTVL.

The chain employs TRBV7-9 and TRBJ2-7; perhaps TRBD2 as D (5 bases). CDR1 and CDR2 from the germline V gene are SEHNR and FQNEAQ (reference sequence). V lost 5 bases and J 3 bases, leaving 20 bases between the germline ends. This CDR3 contains 16 residues. The CDR3 nucleotides are TGTGCCAGCAGCCTGTCCTTCGGGGAGAAGTTCTACGAGCAGTACTTC. This codes for CASSLSFGEKFYEQYF.

This chain connects TRBV27 to TRBJ1-5, with 7 bases matching TRBD1. The CDR3 spans 16 residues. J was trimmed by 3 bases and V by 3 bases; bases with no gene match: 8. Germline V gene lookup returns CDR1 MNHEY and CDR2 SMNVEV (reference sequence). The CDR3 is CASSFRGGRSNQPQHF. The CDR3, as DNA: TGTGCCAGCAGTTTTAGAGGGGGCAGGTCCAATCAGCCCCAGCATTTT.

The chain carries TRBV5-1 and TRBJ2-1; TRBD2 agrees at 8 bases. The germline CDR1 and CDR2 sequences are SGHRS and YFSETQ. The CDR3 length is 20 residues. V was pared by 5 bases and J by 0 bases, with 19 bases of the junction left unmatched. This CDR3 reads CASRLLLAVSFGSSYNEQFF. The CDR3 coding sequence is TGCGCCAGCAGACTCCTACTAGCGGTCTCTTTTGGAAGCTCCTACAATGAGCAGTTCTTC.

The chain is built from TRBV19 and TRBJ1-2, with 10 nucleotides matching TRBD1. This CDR3 contains 17 residues. CDR1 is LNHDA and CDR2 is SQIVND in the germline V gene (reference sequence). J was trimmed by 0 bases and V by 6 bases; bases with no gene match: 10. CDR3 region: CASSMYGTGDSNYGYTF. The CDR3 coding sequence is TGTGCCAGTAGCATGTACGGGACAGGGGATTCTAACTATGGCTACACCTTC.

The chain carries TRBV5-6 and TRBJ2-3; 7 bases are a match to TRBD1. The ends lost 1 base at V and 2 bases at J; junction bases unmatched: 1. This CDR3 is 14 amino acids long. Germline V gives CDR1 SGHDT, CDR2 YYEEEE. The CDR3 DNA follows: TGTGCCAGCAGCTTGACAGGGGTCACAGATACGCAGTATTTT. Its protein is CASSLTGVTDTQYF.

The J gene is TRBJ2-5, the V gene TRBV5-1, with a possible D match to TRBD2 (7 bases). V was cut by 1 base and J by 5 bases, with 21 bases left in between. Germline V gene lookup returns CDR1 SGHRS and CDR2 YFSETQ. This CDR3 has 17 residues. CDR3 sequence: CASSLTAGDNFGETQYF. In DNA, the CDR3 is TGCGCCAGCAGCTTGACCGCGGGGGACAACTTCGGGGAGACCCAGTACTTC.

V usage is TRBV19 and J usage is TRBJ1-2, with 7 positions matching TRBD1. Trimming at V came to 8 bases and at J to 4 bases, leaving 7 bases not matched to a gene. The CDR3 is 13 amino acids. Germline V gene sequence: CDR1 LNHDA, CDR2 SQIVND (reference sequence). CDR3 region: CASSTGPLYGYTF. The DNA of the CDR3 is TGTGCCAGTTCGACAGGGCCCCTCTATGGCTACACCTTC. Using reference TRBV19 and TRBJ1-2 for the parts outside the CDR3, the full variable domain is DGGITQSPKYLFRKEGQNVTLSCEQNLNHDAMYWYRQDPGQGLRLIYYSQIVNDFQKGDIAEGYSVSREKKESFPLTVTSAQKNPTAFYLCASSTGPLYGYTFGSGTRLTVV.

J is TRBJ2-2 and V is TRBV15; TRBD1 matches 7 bases. The CDR3 spans 15 residues. Germline trimming cut 3 bases from V and 0 bases from J; bases unmatched to any gene: 1. In germline, CDR1 is LNHNV, CDR2 YYDKDF (reference sequence). CDR3 nucleotides: TGTGCCACCAGCAGCGGGACAGCGAACACCGGGGAGCTGTTTTTT. Encoded protein: CATSSGTANTGELFF.

The chain is built from TRBV19 and TRBJ2-3; TRBD2 matches 9 bases. The CDR3 has 15 amino acids. Losses at the gene ends were 7 bases for V and 6 bases for J; bases not matched to a gene: 11. CDR1 and CDR2 from the germline V gene are LNHDA and SQIVND (reference sequence). The CDR3 protein is CASIPSSGISDTQYF. CDR3 in DNA: TGTGCCAGTATTCCCTCTAGCGGGATAAGCGATACGCAGTATTTT.

The chain combines TRBV7-3 with TRBJ1-2, with D possibly being TRBD1 (5 bases). The CDR3 runs to 16 residues. Germline CDR1 and CDR2: SGHTA and FQGTGA. Between the trimmed V and J ends, which lost 2 bases and 5 bases, there was a span of 18 bases. The CDR3 loop is CASSLVGAGGRYGYTF. The CDR3 nucleotides are TGTGCCAGCAGCTTAGTCGGCGCCGGGGGGAGGTATGGCTACACCTTC.

This rearrangement joins TRBV5-6 to TRBJ1-2; 9 nucleotides agree with TRBD1. Germline CDR1 SGHDT, CDR2 YYEEEE. The V segment lost 4 bases and the J segment 7 bases; nucleotides outside the gene matches: 11. The CDR3 spans 15 residues. CDR3 nucleotides: TGTGCCAGCAGCCTCTTTAACAGGGGGCAGGGTGGCTACACCTTC. This gives the protein CASSLFNRGQGGYTF.

This chain uses TRBV5-6 with TRBJ1-1; D not certain. Germline V CDR1 and CDR2: SGHDT, YYEEEE. This CDR3 region has 16 residues. Trimming pared 4 bases from V and 4 bases from J, leaving 20 bases between. This CDR3 reads CASSPQVSGWSTEAFF. For the CDR3, the DNA is TGTGCCAGCAGCCCTCAAGTGAGCGGGTGGAGCACTGAAGCTTTCTTT.

The gene calls are TRBV4-2 and TRBJ2-5; possibly TRBD1 for D (6 bases). CDR3 size: 14 residues. Germline V gene sequence: CDR1 LGHNA, CDR2 YNFKEQ. The V gene lost 1 base and the J gene lost 4 bases, with 10 bases spanning the gap. This CDR3 is CASSQGQDVETQYF. The CDR3 DNA follows: TGTGCCAGCAGCCAAGGACAGGATGTAGAGACCCAGTACTTC.

The genes are TRBV27 and TRBJ1-5, with 8 positions matching TRBD1. Looked up from germline, CDR1 is MNHEY and CDR2 is SMNVEV (reference sequence). After removal of 5 bases from V and 6 bases from J, the junction contained 12 bases not matched to a gene. The CDR3 sequence is 16 residues long. CDR3 in DNA: TGTGCCAGCAGTCCGGACAGGGCCCGGGTGGGTCAGCCCCAGCATTTT. Amino acid sequence: CASSPDRARVGQPQHF.

The chain joins TRBV7-2 to TRBJ2-7; D remains ambiguous. The germline V and J ends were trimmed by 2 bases and 5 bases, with 10 bases remaining between them. Germline-derived CDR1 and CDR2 are SGHTA and FQGNSA. The CDR3 loop spans 13 amino acids. Here the CDR3 reads CASSLRDIHEQYF. The CDR3 coding sequence is TGTGCCAGCAGCTTAAGAGACATCCACGAGCAGTACTTC. The entire variable domain, with the rest obtained from reference TRBV7-2 and TRBJ2-7, is as follows: GAGVSQSPSNKVTEKGKDVELRCDPISGHTALYWYRQSLGQGLEFLIYFQGNSAPDKSGLPSDRFSAERTGGSVSTLTIQRTQQEDSAVYLCASSLRDIHEQYFGPGTRLTVT.

V is TRBV5-1 and J is TRBJ2-1; possibly TRBD2 for D (6 bases). The V end lost 4 bases, the J end lost 0 bases, and 11 bases lay between the germline ends. This CDR3 region has 15 residues. Germline CDR1 SGHRS, CDR2 YFSETQ. CDR3 protein: CASSLEGVSYNEQFF. The DNA of the CDR3 is TGCGCCAGCAGCCTGGAGGGAGTCTCCTACAATGAGCAGTTCTTC.

CDR3 amino acids: CASIRAGGNEQYF. CDR3 bases: TGTGCCAGCATACGGGCAGGGGGCAACGAGCAGTACTTC. The chain links TRBV6-1 to TRBJ2-7; TRBD1 aligns across 8 bases. The CDR3 extends over 13 amino acids. Trimming at V came to 7 bases and at J to 5 bases, leaving 7 bases not matched to a gene. Per germline, CDR1 MNHNS and CDR2 SASEGT.

Turning to this clone: Other DNA sequences in the sample encode the same CDR3. The genes are TRBV5-4 and TRBJ2-3, with TRBD2 matching over 13 bases. The germline CDR1 and CDR2 sequences are SGHNT and YYREEE (reference sequence). V lost 1 base to trimming and J lost 6 bases; unmatched junction nucleotides: 2. This CDR3 is built from 15 residues. The CDR3 sequence: CASSLTSGRADTQYF. CDR3 nucleotide sequence: TGTGCCAGCAGCTTGACTAGCGGGAGGGCGGATACGCAGTATTTT. The full variable domain, its missing parts supplied by reference TRBV5-4 and TRBJ2-3, is ETGVTQSPTHLIKTRGQQVTLRCSSQSGHNTVSWYQQALGQGPQFIFQYYREEENGRGNFPPRFSGLQFPNYSSELNVNALELDDSALYLCASSLTSGRADTQYFGPGTRLTVL.